This T cell receptor (beta chain) was sequenced for a study of blood T cells in healthy people across ages (dated by TCRdb to about 2015). About the investigation overall: In model experiments, roughly one uniquely barcoded TCR beta cDNA molecule per two T cells was captured by template switching. Using deep sequencing normalized with unique cDNA molecular identifiers, the study measured how TCR beta repertoire diversity changes with age. The donors were divided into four age groups: young (average around 15 years), middle-aged (almost 40), aged (about 56) and long-lived (roughly 86). To avoid experimental bias, donors of different ages were randomly spread across the sequencing lanes. The study analyzed two additional independent replicas of 1 million unique cDNA reads from the same blood draw for two donors, one aged 18 to 29 and one aged 80 or older.

The donors were roughly 40 Caucasian individuals from Russia, aged about 6 to 95 years, who were systemically healthy. Each donor gave ten milliliters of peripheral blood, collected into EDTA-treated Vacutainer tubes. Ficoll-Paque density-gradient centrifugation was used to isolate PBMCs, with at least 7 million per sample. Trizol reagent was used to extract total RNA from the PBMCs, yielding at least 5 micrograms per sample. For every donor, an aliquot of PBMCs went through flow cytometry to measure the percentages of naive CD45RAhigh/CD27high T cells. A distance of 14 bases separates the germline ends of V and J, which lose 2 bases and 6 bases respectively. The germline V gene (reference sequence) yields LGHDT for CDR1 and YNNKEL for CDR2. The CDR3, cysteine through phenylalanine, is 14 amino acids long. Only the CDR3 DNA is retained, 42 bases long and in frame from the first base. Study-wide conclusions, independent of this receptor: As age increased, observed TCR beta diversity per million T cells dropped in a roughly linear way, and a significant reduction was already evident by age about 40. Bulk unsorted PBMC profiling prevented conclusive comparison of naive and antigen-experienced compartments. Estimates of total diversity from one million sequenced T cells were regarded as lower bounds and underestimates. Compared with the aged group, the long-lived group had more naive CD4+ T cells, fewer expanded clones and increased TCR diversity, a pattern suggesting age selection. The percentage of naive T cells measured by flow cytometry correlated strongly with observed TCR beta diversity. Because donor CMV infection status was unknown, age-related changes in expanded clonotypes were potentially confounded.

This clonotype was found a few times. Its antigen specificity is not known. No base quality information exists; no much larger clone differs at one position. The library came from 5' RACE. TCRdb records Illumina HiSeq 2500 as the sequencer. A second PCR of about 6 to 12 cycles was performed with a sample-barcoded 5' primer and a J-beta primer mix. A template-switch 5' adaptor carrying 12 random nucleotides introduced a unique molecular identifier onto each TCR beta cDNA molecule. Each sample yielded at least 2.5 million CDR3-containing paired-end reads. All of the RNA was converted into first-strand cDNA using the Mint cDNA synthesis kit, with a TRBC-specific oligonucleotide serving as the primer. After uracil-DNA glycosylase treatment, a first 18-cycle PCR used universal primers M1SS and BC2_uni_R on all cDNA. The published analysis was carried out like this. For normalization, 1 million high-quality reads, each with a distinct molecular identifier, were randomly selected from each sample. Reads with shared molecular identifiers were discarded instead of being binned into consensus sequences. CDR3 identification, clonotype clustering and error correction used MiTCR with a Q25 quality threshold and the strictest error-elimination algorithm. Lower-bound total TCR beta diversity was estimated with a nonparametric unseen species model using Euler transformation. TCRdb passed the public sequencing reads through fastp at Q25 and MiXCR, retaining productive beta sequences. Entries that share a CDR3 protein sequence are merged under the most common genes and DNA. In this record, the V and J calls reflect TCRdb's handling and not the investigators' own analysis. For this sample there are approximately 600,000 distinct CDR3 sequences; around three fifths appear just once. The ten most abundant clones make up approximately 40% of the sample.

The TCR sequence derives from a man aged 55 to 70 in good health. Sequenced: blood. This receptor chain uses TRBV3-1 and TRBJ2-7; the D gene identity is not certain. The DNA sequence is TGTGCCAGCAGCCAAAGAGCTAGGCAGCTCGAGCAGTACTTC. It encodes CASSQRARQLEQYF.